The source of this T cell receptor (beta chain) is a study of blood T cell repertoires in COVID-19. In the authors' methods: From reference gene primer amplification, estimates of nucleated cell counts were derived. TCRdb keeps only in-frame clones here, not all; method: immunoSEQ multiplex PCR. That table supplies the V and J calls and clone size; D and trimming were determined from the DNA. The sample includes around 390,000 clones, just under 90% of them seen just once. V lost 6 bases, J lost 4 bases, and 16 bases lay in between. This CDR3 is 15 amino acids long. Looked up from germline, CDR1 is PRHDT and CDR2 is FYEKMQ (reference sequence).

The sequenced sample consisted of PBMCs or T cells enriched from blood (not recorded which). The receptor was derived from a woman aged 50 to 65 who had recovered from COVID-19. The J gene is TRBJ1-3, the V gene TRBV13; D may be TRBD1 (6 bases). CDR3 region: CASRPTGFRGNTIYF. CDR3 nucleotides: TGTGCCAGCAGGCCAACAGGGTTTCGAGGAAACACCATATATTTT.